Given below is one T cell receptor beta chain in context. Germline V gene sequence: CDR1 MNHEY, CDR2 SMNVEV (reference sequence). The CDR3 runs 18 residues. V lost 1 base and J lost 1; bases outside the gene matches: 10. Assay used: immunoSEQ multiplex PCR; TCRdb lists only in-frame clones, some missing. The sample records 75,000 to 90,000 clones, about 80% being singletons. These data originate in a study of blood T cell repertoires in COVID-19. Across the study: Samples representing acute and convalescent COVID-19 were sourced from the United States, Italy and Spain.

Sequenced material: peripheral blood. This receptor was obtained from a woman in her forties with active or convalescent COVID-19. This rearrangement joins TRBV27 to TRBJ2-1; 7 bases are shared with TRBD1. The CDR3 protein is CASSLYPQGIDSYNEQFF. As DNA, the CDR3 is TGTGCCAGCAGTTTATACCCACAGGGGATTGATTCCTACAATGAGCAGTTCTTC.